Shown below are 27 T cell receptor beta chains from a single sample sequenced in a study of T-cell reconstitution after alpha-beta-depleted transplantation in children. For TCRbeta, the library was prepared with unique molecular identifiers. TCRdb passed the PCR reads through MiXCR, listing each CDR3 protein once. The sample holds a few hundred thousand distinct CDR3 sequences, approximately 23% seen once. Material: PBMCs, mostly from graft donor cells, obtained 180 days after TCRalphabeta/CD19-depleted stem cell transplant. These receptors were taken from a male patient aged 10-17 years who had a stem cell transplant for acute lymphoblastic leukemia, so the T cells may come from the graft donor.

This chain joins TRBV21-1 and TRBJ1-2; the table calls TRBD1, which could not be checked here. TRBV21-1 is a known pseudogene. This CDR3 is 15 amino acids long. The CDR3, as DNA: TGTGCCAGCAGCAAAGAGGTATCAGGGACGTATGGCTACACCTTC. It translates to CASSKEVSGTYGYTF.

This clonotype was observed a few times. The genes are TRBV10-3 and TRBJ2-7; D not certain. Per germline, CDR1 ENHRY and CDR2 SYGVKD. Trimming left V 8 bases short and J 0 bases short, with 8 bases between. The CDR3 has 12 residues. Here the CDR3 DNA reads TGTGCCATCGGGTACTACTCCTACGAGCAGTACTTC. Its translation: CAIGYYSYEQYF.

V gene TRBV5-1 combines with J gene TRBJ2-7; 8 bases match TRBD1. Germline V gene sequence: CDR1 SGHRS, CDR2 YFSETQ. The V segment lost 1 base and the J segment 6 bases; nucleotides outside the gene matches: 9. CDR3 size: 15 residues. The CDR3 nucleotides are TGCGCCAGCAGCTTGTCCCAGGGGGCGAGGAGCGAGCAGTACTTC. Translating it yields CASSLSQGARSEQYF.

This clonotype was observed a handful of times. The rearrangement uses TRBV6-5 and TRBJ2-7; 13 bases are shared with TRBD2. CDR1 and CDR2 from the germline V gene are MNHEY and SVGAGI. The CDR3 has 18 amino acids. V lost 3 bases and J lost 3; bases outside the gene matches: 11. CDR3 bases: TGTGCCAGCAGTTATTACCCTACGGGACTAGCGGGGTACTACGAGCAGTACTTC. Residues: CASSYYPTGLAGYYEQYF.

This clonotype came up a few times. This rearrangement joins TRBV3-1 to TRBJ2-7; D is possibly TRBD1 or TRBD2 (5 bases each). CDR1 and CDR2 (germline): LGHDT, YNNKEL (reference sequence). This CDR3 has 14 amino acids. Trimming shortened V by 3 bases and J by 0 bases, and 9 bases separated the two germline ends. DNA of the CDR3: TGTGCCAGCAGCCAGGGGACGGTCTCCTACGAGCAGTACTTC. It encodes CASSQGTVSYEQYF.

This clonotype showed up just a few times. The rearrangement uses TRBV11-1 and TRBJ2-7, with D perhaps matching TRBD1 (6 bases). Looked up from germline, CDR1 is SGHAT and CDR2 is FQDESV (reference sequence). This CDR3 spans 14 amino acids. Trimming left V 5 bases short and J 6 bases short, with 17 bases between. The CDR3 is CASSQPRGFGEQYF. The CDR3, as DNA: TGTGCCAGCAGCCAACCCAGGGGCTTTGGCGAGCAGTACTTC.

This clonotype has only a few counts. The V and J genes are TRBV4-2 and TRBJ2-2, with 7 bases matching TRBD1. V trimming: 1 base; J trimming: 3 bases; junction bases outside the gene matches: 5. CDR1 and CDR2 (germline): LGHNA, YNFKEQ. The CDR3 spans 16 residues. CDR3 sequence (DNA): TGTGCCAGCAGCCAAGCACAGGGGAGTGACACCGGGGAGCTGTTTTTT. This encodes CASSQAQGSDTGELFF.

This clonotype was counted many times. Here the CDR3 reads CSVGGQGKTQYF. CDR3 sequence (DNA): TGCAGCGTTGGGGGGCAGGGCAAGACCCAGTACTTC. The chain has TRBV29-1 and TRBJ2-5, with D perhaps TRBD1 (6 bases). The V end was cut by 4 bases, the J end by 6 bases, with 12 bases between. Germline assignment: CDR1 SQVTM and CDR2 ANQGSEA. The CDR3 is 12 residues long.

This clonotype was observed at least ten times. This chain uses TRBV5-1 with TRBJ2-1; 13 bases line up with TRBD2. The junction had 6 bases not matched to a gene; V was cut back by 4 bases and J by 8 bases. The CDR3 is 15 amino acids. Germline CDR1 is SGHRS and CDR2 is YFSETQ. The CDR3: CASSPGLAGRDEQFF. The CDR3 nucleotides read TGCGCCAGCAGCCCGGGACTAGCGGGAAGGGATGAGCAGTTCTTC.

This clonotype came up a few times. The V gene is TRBV7-8, the J gene TRBJ2-3, with 10 nucleotides matching TRBD2. Germline V CDR1 and CDR2: SGHVS, FQNEAQ. V gave up 2 bases and J gave up 5 bases; unmatched junction bases: 4. This CDR3 contains 15 residues. CDR3 bases: TGTGCCAGCAGCTTACTAGCGGGAGATCTAGATACGCAGTATTTT. Residues: CASSLLAGDLDTQYF.

The chain has TRBV25-1 and TRBJ2-3, with no clear D. V was trimmed by 1 base and J by 5 bases, leaving 4 bases between them. The CDR3 is 12 amino acids. Germline loops: CDR1 MGHDK, CDR2 SYGVNS. Here the CDR3 reads CASSESKDTQYF. The CDR3 nucleotides read TGTGCCAGCAGTGAATCTAAAGATACGCAGTATTTT.

The chain joins TRBV5-1 to TRBJ1-3; 7 nucleotides match TRBD1. The germline CDR1 and CDR2 sequences are SGHRS and YFSETQ. The V segment lost 2 bases and the J segment 2 bases; nucleotides outside the gene matches: 7. The length of the CDR3 is 16 residues. The CDR3 reads CASSFKYRGTGNTIYF. DNA for the CDR3: TGCGCCAGCAGCTTCAAATACAGGGGAACTGGAAACACCATATATTTT.

The chain joins TRBV12-3 or TRBV12-4 to TRBJ1-1, with D possibly matching TRBD1 (5 bases). This CDR3 comprises 11 residues. Trimming removed 3 bases from V and 10 bases from J, with 9 bases in between. DNA of the CDR3: TGTGCCAGCAGTTTGGCAGGGAGAGCTTTCTTT. Its translation is CASSLAGRAFF.

This chain joins TRBV25-1 and TRBJ1-1, with D possibly matching TRBD1 (6 bases). The CDR3 has 15 amino acids. Germline V lookup: CDR1 MGHDK, CDR2 SYGVNS. V lost 4 bases, J lost 3 bases, and 15 bases lay in between. For the CDR3, the DNA is TGTGCCAGCAGTGCCCTACAGGGTTTGGACACTGAAGCTTTCTTT. This encodes CASSALQGLDTEAFF. Full variable domain (remainder filled in from reference TRBV25-1 and TRBJ1-1): EADIYQTPRYLVIGTGKKITLECSQTMGHDKMYWYQQDPGMELHLIHYSYGVNSTEKGDLSSESTVSRIRTEHFPLTLESARPSHTSQYLCASSALQGLDTEAFFGQGTRLTVV.

Ten or more counts support this clonotype. This chain connects TRBV5-1 to TRBJ2-7; the D gene is possibly TRBD2 (6 bases). The germline V gene has CDR1 SGHRS and CDR2 YFSETQ. V lost 0 bases, J lost 6 bases, and 22 bases lay in between. This CDR3 region has 17 residues. The CDR3 DNA reads as TGCGCCAGCAGCTTGGTGTGGGGGGATAAGCCTAGACGCGAGCAGTACTTC. As protein: CASSLVWGDKPRREQYF.

This clonotype was recorded a few times. DNA of the CDR3: TGCGCCAGCAGCTTGGGTAGACTAGCGGGAAAGAATGAGCAGTTCTTC. It translates to CASSLGRLAGKNEQFF. V usage is TRBV5-1 and J usage is TRBJ2-1, with 11 bases that match TRBD2. The V gene's germline CDR1 is SGHRS and CDR2 YFSETQ. The CDR3 is 16 residues long. The V and J ends lost 0 bases and 7 bases, in that order; junction bases with no gene match: 6.

This clonotype was seen more than once but under ten times. The chain couples TRBV7-6 to TRBJ2-7, with 8 bases fitting TRBD1. V lost 3 bases to trimming and J lost 5 bases; unmatched junction nucleotides: 9. The CDR3 length is 15 residues. CDR1 and CDR2 from the germline V gene are SGHVS and FNYEAQ. The CDR3 reads CASSFRTGSIDEQYF. CDR3 DNA sequence: TGTGCCAGCAGCTTCCGGACAGGGAGCATCGACGAGCAGTACTTC.

Many counts were recorded for this clonotype. CDR3 sequence: CASSHSGGGETQYF. In DNA form, the CDR3 reads TGTGCCAGCAGCCACAGCGGCGGGGGAGAGACCCAGTACTTC. The J gene is TRBJ2-5, the V gene TRBV7-7, with 7 positions matching TRBD2. The CDR3 covers 14 residues. J gave up 4 bases and V 5 bases, and 7 bases lay outside the gene matches. Germline V gene sequence: CDR1 SSHAT, CDR2 FNYEAQ (reference sequence).

The chain joins TRBV7-9 to TRBJ2-5; maybe TRBD2 (5 bases). V was shortened by 1 base and J by 2 bases, with 14 bases between the two germline ends. Germline V gene lookup returns CDR1 SEHNR and CDR2 FQNEAQ (reference sequence). The CDR3 is 16 amino acids. The CDR3 DNA reads TGTGCCAGCAGCTTAGGCGTAGCGAGACGACAAGAGACCCAGTACTTC. It is translated as CASSLGVARRQETQYF.

J is TRBJ2-6 and V is TRBV21-1; the table's D call of TRBD1 was not tested on the DNA. TRBV21-1 is noted as a pseudogene. The CDR3 is 19 residues long. The CDR3 sequence: CASSKARQRGDSGANVLTF. For the CDR3, the DNA is TGTGCCAGCAGCAAAGCCCGACAGAGAGGAGACTCTGGGGCCAACGTCCTGACTTTC.

J is TRBJ2-1 and V is TRBV9; no reliable D call. The V and J ends lost 4 bases and 5 bases respectively, with 10 bases between them. This CDR3 contains 13 residues. CDR1 and CDR2 from the germline V gene are SGDLS and YYNGEE. CDR3 DNA sequence: TGTGCCAGCAGCTCCAGCAGCCACAATGAGCAGTTCTTC. Amino acids: CASSSSSHNEQFF.

The V gene is TRBV18, the J gene TRBJ2-7, with no clear D. The CDR3 is made up of 17 amino acids. The V and J ends lost 1 base and 3 bases respectively, with 19 bases between them. The germline V gene has CDR1 KGHSH and CDR2 LQKENI. The CDR3 sequence is CASSPLDTPFSNYEQYF. In nucleotides, the CDR3 is TGTGCCAGCTCACCACTCGACACCCCATTCTCTAACTACGAGCAGTACTTC.

The rearrangement links TRBV29-1 to TRBJ1-4; D ambiguous. CDR1 is SQVTM and CDR2 is ANQGSEA in the germline V gene. The V gene lost 3 bases and the J gene lost 8 bases, with 4 bases spanning the gap. This CDR3 region has 10 residues. CDR3 DNA sequence: TGCAGCGTTGAGGGGGAAAAACTGTTTTTT. This gives the protein CSVEGEKLFF.

There are a few counts of this clonotype. The rearrangement uses TRBV7-9 and TRBJ2-1, with TRBD2 as a possible D gene (6 bases). CDR1 and CDR2 (germline): SEHNR, FQNEAQ (reference sequence). CDR3 length: 14 amino acids. The V end was cut by 1 base, the J end by 7 bases, with 11 bases between. CDR3 nucleotide sequence: TGTGCCAGCAGCTTAGTGGGGAGGCCGAATGAGCAGTTCTTC. This sequence encodes CASSLVGRPNEQFF.

The table lists this clonotype with a few counts. The chain recombines TRBV6-5 with TRBJ1-2; D gene uncertain. Germline V gene sequence: CDR1 MNHEY, CDR2 SVGAGI. This CDR3 is 13 amino acids long. V lost 2 bases to trimming and J lost 4 bases, with 8 bases between them. CDR3 nucleotides: TGTGCCAGCAGTTACGGATCTGGCTATGGCTACACCTTC. This translates into CASSYGSGYGYTF.

A few counts support this clonotype. The chain is built from TRBV4-1 and TRBJ2-5, with D unclear. CDR3 length: 15 residues. In germline, CDR1 is MGHRA, CDR2 YSYEKL. Trimming removed 2 bases at V and 3 bases at J, with 13 bases between. The CDR3 DNA is TGCGCCAGCAGCCAAACTATTCCTCAAAAAGAGACCCAGTACTTC. As protein: CASSQTIPQKETQYF.

Turning to this clonotype: A much more abundant neighbour one base away suggests this may be a read error. CDR3 nucleotides: TGTGCCAGCAGTTTATTTGGTCAGAAGAACACTGAAGCTTTCTTT. Its translation: CASSLFGQKNTEAFF. The rearrangement joins TRBV28 to TRBJ1-1; D unclear. This CDR3 comprises 15 residues. V was pared by 1 base and J by 1 base, with 10 bases between. Germline V gives CDR1 MDHEN, CDR2 SYDVKM.